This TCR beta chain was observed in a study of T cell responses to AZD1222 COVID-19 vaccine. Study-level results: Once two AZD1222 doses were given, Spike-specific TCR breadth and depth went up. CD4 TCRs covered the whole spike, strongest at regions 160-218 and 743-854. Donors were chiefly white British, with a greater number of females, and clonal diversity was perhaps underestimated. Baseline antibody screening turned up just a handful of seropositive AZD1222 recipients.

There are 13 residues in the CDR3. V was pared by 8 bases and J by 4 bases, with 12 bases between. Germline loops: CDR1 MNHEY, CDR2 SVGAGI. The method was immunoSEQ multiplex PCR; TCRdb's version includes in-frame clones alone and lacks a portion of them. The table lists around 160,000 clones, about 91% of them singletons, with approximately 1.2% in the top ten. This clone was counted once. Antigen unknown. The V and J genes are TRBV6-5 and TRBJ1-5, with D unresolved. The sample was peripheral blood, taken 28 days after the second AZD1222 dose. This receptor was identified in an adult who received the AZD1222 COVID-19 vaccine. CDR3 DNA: TGTGCCAGCCGGATCCGTGGTAATCAGCCCCAGCATTTT. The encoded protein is CASRIRGNQPQHF.